These 14 T cell receptor beta chains were sequenced from one sample in a study of blood T cell repertoires in COVID-19. Sequenced by immunoSEQ multiplex PCR; TCRdb stores in-frame clones only, minus some. The repertoire holds hundreds of thousands of clones, with around 88% as singletons. What was sequenced was peripheral blood. These receptors were taken from a woman aged 25 to 39 with COVID-19, enrolled during active disease.

This clone has just a few counts. This chain links TRBV6-2 or TRBV6-3 with TRBJ2-1, with a weak D call TRBD2 (6 bases). CDR1 and CDR2 from the germline V gene are MNHEY and SVGEGT. This CDR3 has 14 amino acids. V was cut by 2 bases and J by 6 bases, with 11 bases left in between. The CDR3 spells CASSYNSGVNEQFF. In DNA form, the CDR3 reads TGTGCCAGCAGTTACAATTCGGGAGTCAATGAGCAGTTCTTC.

The chain has TRBV7-8 and TRBJ1-5; TRBD1 agrees at 8 bases. CDR3 length: 16 residues. V dropped 5 bases and J dropped 3; count of bases not matched to a gene: 9. Germline CDR1 and CDR2: SGHVS and FQNEAQ. The CDR3 protein is CASSPRGQGLNQPQHF. In DNA, the CDR3 is TGTGCCAGCAGCCCGAGAGGACAGGGCCTCAATCAGCCCCAGCATTTT. Complete variable domain (other parts from reference TRBV7-8 and TRBJ1-5): GAGVSQSPRYKVAKRGQDVALRCDPISGHVSLFWYQQALGQGPEFLTYFQNEAQLDKSGLPSDRFFAERPEGSVSTLKIQRTQQEDSAVYLCASSPRGQGLNQPQHFGDGTRLSIL.

This clone has more than one count but fewer than ten. The chain employs TRBV7-2 and TRBJ1-6; TRBD1 is a possible D gene (6 bases). V shed 5 bases and J shed 4 bases, with 15 bases lying between them. There are 16 residues in the CDR3. CDR1 is SGHTA, CDR2 FQGNSA, per germline. The CDR3 region has the DNA TGTGCCAGCAGCCGCAAAGGGGGGGGATATAATTCACCCCTCCACTTT. This translates into CASSRKGGGYNSPLHF.

This clone was counted a few times. Other DNA sequences from this sample encode an identical CDR3 as well. The chain employs TRBV4-2 and TRBJ2-3, with 8 bases identical to TRBD2. V dropped 0 bases and J dropped 1; count of bases not matched to a gene: 3. CDR1 is LGHNA and CDR2 is YNFKEQ in the germline V gene. The CDR3 length is 16 residues. The DNA for the CDR3 is TGTGCCAGCAGCCAAGATCGGGGGGGCGGCACAGATACGCAGTATTTT. This gives the protein CASSQDRGGGTDTQYF.

The chain couples TRBV6-5 to TRBJ2-7, with D possibly TRBD2 on 6 matching bases. The CDR3 extends over 14 amino acids. The germline V and J ends were trimmed by 5 bases and 7 bases, with 18 bases remaining between them. CDR1 MNHEY and CDR2 SVGAGI come from the germline V gene. CDR3 nucleotide sequence: TGTGCCAGCAGTCCGCGGGGCTCGAGAGGGGAGCAGTACGTC. Translation gives CASSPRGSRGEQYV.

The chain combines TRBV7-9 with TRBJ2-1, with TRBD1 identical over 7 bases. Losses at the gene ends were 5 bases for V and 15 bases for J; bases not matched to a gene: 16. Germline V CDR1 and CDR2: SEHNR, FQNEAQ (reference sequence). There are 14 residues in the CDR3. CDR3 sequence: CASSPQSGQPPGFF. The CDR3 region has the DNA TGTGCCAGCAGCCCGCAATCGGGACAGCCGCCGGGGTTCTTC.

This chain joins TRBV19 and TRBJ2-2, with TRBD2 matching over 7 bases. Trimming took 8 bases from V and 7 from J; bases not matched to a gene: 7. This CDR3 has 13 residues. Germline-derived CDR1 and CDR2 are LNHDA and SQIVND (reference sequence). The CDR3 DNA reads TGTGCCAGTCACGGGGGGAACCGCGGGGAGCTGTTTTTT. As protein: CASHGGNRGELFF. Looking up the rest from reference TRBV19 and TRBJ2-2 gives the full variable domain: DGGITQSPKYLFRKEGQNVTLSCEQNLNHDAMYWYRQDPGQGLRLIYYSQIVNDFQKGDIAEGYSVSREKKESFPLTVTSAQKNPTAFYLCASHGGNRGELFFGEGSRLTVL.

The chain couples TRBV5-6 to TRBJ2-1; D call uncertain. V shed 0 bases and J shed 8 bases, with 15 bases lying between them. This CDR3 contains 15 residues. From germline, CDR1 is SGHDT and CDR2 YYEEEE. The CDR3 sequence is CASSLVGLGSDEQFF. The CDR3 nucleotides read TGTGCCAGCAGCTTGGTTGGCCTGGGCTCGGATGAGCAGTTCTTC.

The CDR3 DNA reads TGTGCCATCAGTGTTAGGGTAGGACAGGGGTCTGACAATGAGCAGTTCTTC. Protein sequence: CAISVRVGQGSDNEQFF. V and J are TRBV10-3 and TRBJ2-1; 9 bases fit TRBD1. V was pared by 4 bases and J by 5 bases, with 12 bases of the junction left unmatched. Germline assignment: CDR1 ENHRY and CDR2 SYGVKD. The CDR3 consists of 17 residues.

The chain joins TRBV5-5 to TRBJ2-3; D is ambiguous. The germline CDR1 and CDR2 sequences are SGHKS and YYEKEE (reference sequence). Trimming left V 1 base short and J 0 bases short, with 9 bases between. This CDR3 comprises 15 residues. The CDR3 nucleotides are TGTGCCAGCAGCTTGCAACAGCCTAGCACAGATACGCAGTATTTT. This translates into CASSLQQPSTDTQYF.

This chain uses TRBV7-9 with TRBJ2-5, with TRBD1 matching 8 bases. CDR1 is SEHNR and CDR2 is FQNEAQ in the germline V gene (reference sequence). With V trimmed by 3 bases and J by 1 base, 1 base remained unmatched. The CDR3 has 14 residues. The CDR3 here is CASSFGQGQETQYF. In DNA, the CDR3 is TGTGCCAGCAGCTTCGGACAGGGCCAAGAGACCCAGTACTTC.

The chain links TRBV7-2 to TRBJ1-1, with 8 nucleotides matching TRBD1. The CDR3 spans 15 residues. The germline CDR1 and CDR2 sequences are SGHTA and FQGNSA. Trimming took 3 bases from V and 1 from J; bases not matched to a gene: 4. The CDR3 nucleotides read TGTGCCAGCAGCTTTTGGACAGGGACGAACACTGAAGCTTTCTTT. This gives the protein CASSFWTGTNTEAFF.

This chain connects TRBV4-1 to TRBJ2-1; 10 nucleotides line up with TRBD2. Germline V gene data show CDR1 as MGHRA and CDR2 as YSYEKL. The CDR3 consists of 18 residues. Losses at the gene ends were 0 bases for V and 3 bases for J; bases not matched to a gene: 8. CDR3 coding DNA: TGCGCCAGCAGCCAAGATAAGATGGGACTAGCGCACTACAATGAGCAGTTCTTC. This sequence encodes CASSQDKMGLAHYNEQFF.

The rearrangement joins TRBV2 to TRBJ2-2, with 9 bases fitting TRBD1. The trim removed 6 bases at V and 5 bases at J, leaving 4 bases unmatched. CDR3 length: 14 amino acids. Germline V CDR1 and CDR2: SNHLY, FYNNEI. The CDR3 DNA is TGTGCCAGCAGGGATGGGACAGGGACCGGGGAGCTGTTTTTT. Protein sequence: CASRDGTGTGELFF.